This entry lists 5 T cell receptor beta chains sequenced from one sample in a study of blood T cell repertoires in COVID-19. Some clones are missing from TCRdb's copy, which holds only in-frame ones; the method was immunoSEQ multiplex PCR. The data hold almost 250,000 clones, with around 89% observed a single time. The sample comprised PBMCs or T cells enriched from blood (not recorded which). All receptors come from a woman aged 25 to 39 who had recovered from COVID-19.

The V gene is TRBV5-6, the J gene TRBJ1-2, with 10 bases fitting TRBD1. The CDR3 runs 18 residues. Germline CDR1 reads SGHDT; CDR2 reads YYEEEE. After removal of 2 bases from V and 3 bases from J, the junction contained 13 bases not matched to a gene. CDR3 in DNA: TGTGCCAGCAGCTTCCATGGGACAGGGGCCGGAACCTACTATGGCTACACCTTC. It specifies CASSFHGTGAGTYYGYTF.

The chain recombines TRBV18 with TRBJ1-1; 7 nucleotides match TRBD1. The CDR3 has 14 amino acids. Germline trimming cut 4 bases from V and 3 bases from J; bases unmatched to any gene: 5. The germline V gene encodes CDR1 KGHSH and CDR2 LQKENI. CDR3 bases: TGTGCCAGCTCACTTCCGACAGGGCACACTGAAGCTTTCTTT. It is translated as CASSLPTGHTEAFF.

The chain uses TRBV4-1 and TRBJ2-7; 9 bases line up with TRBD1. CDR3 size: 15 residues. With V trimmed by 5 bases and J by 4 bases, 9 bases remained unmatched. Germline-derived CDR1 and CDR2 are MGHRA and YSYEKL. The CDR3 sequence: CASSTGQGWGYEQYF. DNA for the CDR3: TGCGCCAGCAGCACGGGACAGGGATGGGGGTACGAGCAGTACTTC.

This chain joins TRBV11-3 and TRBJ1-1; D may be TRBD1 (5 bases). The V end was cut by 4 bases, the J end by 2 bases, with 8 bases between. The V gene's germline CDR1 is SGHNT and CDR2 YENEEA. This CDR3 contains 13 residues. The CDR3 DNA follows: TGTGCCAGCAGCTCGGACACTAACACTGAAGCTTTCTTT. Amino acid sequence: CASSSDTNTEAFF.

The V call is TRBV28, the J call TRBJ2-1; 10 bases line up with TRBD1. J lost 6 bases, V lost 7 bases, and 9 bases had no gene match. Germline V gene sequence: CDR1 MDHEN, CDR2 SYDVKM. The CDR3 runs to 15 residues. The CDR3: CASTPGDRGFNEQFF. The CDR3 DNA reads TGTGCCAGCACTCCGGGGGACAGGGGATTCAATGAGCAGTTCTTC.